The present entry profiles one T cell receptor beta chain with its context. The antigen is not known. The data stem from a study of shared clonotypes between healthy human individuals. For the study at large: The donor group consisted of two women and a few men, aged 18 to 49. CD8 memory received one plate per donor, CD8 naive two, CD4 memory three and CD4 naive three.

Original methodology: Filtering differed because ImmunoSEQ produced junction-only sequences that carried no quality scores. Sequenced by immunoSEQ multiplex PCR; TCRdb stores in-frame clones only, minus some. The DNA was the basis for D and trimming; V, J and clone size are from that table. The sample contains around 1.5 million clones, 98% of which appear only once. Trimming removed 5 bases at V and 3 bases at J, with 14 bases between. This CDR3 contains 14 residues. Per germline, CDR1 GTSNPN and CDR2 SVGIG (reference sequence). General study results and limits: Clonotypes shared by all four donors outscored non-shared clonotypes in generation probability.

Material for sequencing was naive CD4+ T cells sorted from blood. Subset defined: CD45RA+ positively selected. The origin of this receptor is a man between 25 and 39 years old in good health. V is TRBV30 and J is TRBJ2-1, with D perhaps TRBD2 (7 bases). Here the CDR3 reads CAWDPGGHYNEQFF. The CDR3 DNA is TGTGCCTGGGACCCGGGGGGCCACTACAATGAGCAGTTCTTC.